The next 27 T cell receptor beta chains were all read from a single sample in a study of T cell changes during pregnancy in multiple sclerosis. Clones were read by immunoSEQ multiplex PCR, and TCRdb kept only the in-frame ones, dropping some. The table records roughly 64,000 clones, under 95% of them present only once. The sample here was peripheral blood, taken in the second trimester of pregnancy. These receptors all come from a female donor with multiple sclerosis, enrolled in a pregnancy study.

The rearrangement links TRBV4-1 to TRBJ1-6, with no clear D. V was pared by 0 bases and J by 2 bases, with 8 bases between. The CDR3 runs to 16 residues. The germline V gene has CDR1 MGHRA and CDR2 YSYEKL. The CDR3: CASSQDPVTYNSPLHF. The CDR3 DNA reads as TGCGCCAGCAGCCAAGATCCGGTAACCTATAATTCACCCCTCCACTTT.

The chain recombines TRBV2 with TRBJ2-7; 10 nucleotides line up with TRBD2. CDR3 length: 13 residues. With V trimmed by 11 bases and J by 5 bases, 9 bases remained unmatched. Germline CDR1 is SNHLY and CDR2 is FYNNEI. The CDR3 DNA follows: TGTGCCTCTACCGGGACTAGCGCCAACGAGCAGTACTTC. Its translation is CASTGTSANEQYF. The complete variable domain, with remaining parts taken from reference TRBV2 and TRBJ2-7, reads EPEVTQTPSHQVTQMGQEVILRCVPISNHLYFYWYRQILGQKVEFLVSFYNNEISEKSEIFDDQFSVERPDGSNFTLKIRSTKLEDSAMYFCASTGTSANEQYFGPGTRLTVT.

DNA for the CDR3: TGCGCCAGCAGCCCCTTAGGGGCTGACAACACTGAAGCTTTCTTT. Encoded protein: CASSPLGADNTEAFF. This chain links TRBV4-3 with TRBJ1-1, with a tentative D call TRBD1 (5 bases). The V and J ends lost 4 bases and 2 bases respectively, with 14 bases between them. The CDR3 sequence is 15 residues long. Germline CDR1 reads LGHNA; CDR2 reads YSLEER.

The V and J genes are TRBV28 and TRBJ1-1, with 8 bases that match TRBD1. Trimming took 2 bases from V and 5 from J; bases not matched to a gene: 4. From germline, CDR1 is MDHEN and CDR2 SYDVKM. The CDR3 sequence is 14 residues long. CDR3 in DNA: TGTGCCAGCAGTTTACAGGGGGCTTGGACTGAAGCTTTCTTT. Translation gives CASSLQGAWTEAFF.

J is TRBJ1-3 and V is TRBV19; D uncertain. The CDR3 covers 14 residues. Trimming removed 5 bases from V and 0 bases from J, with 8 bases in between. Germline values: CDR1 LNHDA, CDR2 SQIVND (reference sequence). The CDR3 loop reads CASSPVVSGNTIYF. In nucleotides, the CDR3 is TGTGCCAGTAGTCCGGTTGTCTCTGGAAACACCATATATTTT.

The chain links TRBV4-3 to TRBJ2-5, with a weak D call TRBD1 (5 bases). Germline loops: CDR1 LGHNA, CDR2 YSLEER. The CDR3 covers 15 residues. Trimming stripped 0 bases from V and 7 bases from J, with 15 bases between. Written as DNA, the CDR3 is TGCGCCAGCAGCCAAGAGTTCAGGGCCAAGGGGACCCAGTACTTC. Translating gives CASSQEFRAKGTQYF.

V and J are TRBV11-3 and TRBJ2-7, with TRBD2 as a possible D gene (5 bases). Per the germline V gene, CDR1 is SGHNT and CDR2 is YENEEA. V lost 1 base and J 12 bases, leaving 19 bases between the germline ends. This CDR3 is built from 14 residues. CDR3 residues: CASSLVYSGVPRYF. CDR3 nucleotide sequence: TGTGCCAGCAGCTTAGTATACTCCGGGGTCCCAAGGTACTTC.

CDR3 region: CASRWSVTRGPTNEKLFF. The CDR3 DNA follows: TGTGCCAGTAGATGGTCAGTCACCAGGGGGCCTACTAATGAAAAACTGTTTTTT. V and J are TRBV19 and TRBJ1-4; 8 bases agree with TRBD1. CDR3 length: 18 residues. Germline trimming cut 6 bases from V and 2 bases from J; bases unmatched to any gene: 14. Germline loops: CDR1 LNHDA, CDR2 SQIVND (reference sequence).

This chain links TRBV5-1 with TRBJ1-2; 9 bases map to TRBD1. Germline CDR1 is SGHRS and CDR2 is YFSETQ. The CDR3 totals 13 residues. J was trimmed by 8 bases and V by 2 bases; bases with no gene match: 4. CDR3 coding DNA: TGCGCCAGCAGCTTCCGGACAGGGGAAGGCTACACCTTC. It specifies CASSFRTGEGYTF.

The chain uses TRBV7-3 and TRBJ2-3; D is unresolved. The V end was cut by 5 bases, the J end by 6 bases, with 18 bases between. Germline CDR1 and CDR2: SGHTA and FQGTGA. There are 15 residues in the CDR3. CDR3 amino acids: CASSLEPVYGDTQYF. The CDR3 bases are TGTGCCAGCAGCCTAGAGCCGGTCTATGGGGATACGCAGTATTTT. Based on the CDR3 plus reference TRBV7-3 and TRBJ2-3, the full variable domain is GAGVSQTPSNKVTEKGKYVELRCDPISGHTALYWYRQSLGQGPEFLIYFQGTGAADDSGLPNDRFFAVRPEGSVSTLKIQRTERGDSAVYLCASSLEPVYGDTQYFGPGTRLTVL.

The chain employs TRBV19 and TRBJ1-5; 10 nucleotides match TRBD1. The length of the CDR3 is 17 residues. V was pared by 5 bases and J by 2 bases, with 9 bases of the junction left unmatched. Germline CDR1 LNHDA, CDR2 SQIVND (reference sequence). In nucleotides, the CDR3 is TGTGCCAGTAGTCCCCGACAGGGGGCGATGGGCAATCAGCCCCAGCATTTT. Translated, it gives CASSPRQGAMGNQPQHF.

The chain joins TRBV18 to TRBJ1-1; TRBD1 matches 7 bases. With V trimmed by 6 bases and J by 6 bases, 4 bases remained unmatched. This CDR3 contains 12 residues. Germline CDR1 and CDR2: KGHSH and LQKENI. The chain's CDR3 is CASSLGTAEAFF. The CDR3 bases are TGTGCCAGCTCGCTTGGGACAGCTGAAGCTTTCTTT.

The chain employs TRBV18 and TRBJ1-5, with 9 nucleotides matching TRBD1. V trimming: 6 bases; J trimming: 5 bases; junction bases outside the gene matches: 5. Per germline, CDR1 KGHSH and CDR2 LQKENI. The CDR3 loop spans 14 amino acids. In DNA, the CDR3 is TGTGCCAGCTCCCCTGACAGGGGGTATCAGCCCCAGCATTTT. Translation: CASSPDRGYQPQHF.

The V gene is TRBV5-1, the J gene TRBJ1-1, with a possible D match to TRBD1 (6 bases). V was trimmed by 1 base and J by 5 bases, leaving 12 bases between them. Germline V CDR1 and CDR2: SGHRS, YFSETQ. The CDR3 loop spans 14 amino acids. The CDR3 nucleotides read TGCGCCAGCAGCTTGACAGGGACGTTGACTGAAGCTTTCTTT. Translating gives CASSLTGTLTEAFF.

J is TRBJ1-2 and V is TRBV7-9, with 7 bases fitting TRBD1. Germline V gene sequence: CDR1 SEHNR, CDR2 FQNEAQ (reference sequence). The trim removed 2 bases at V and 6 bases at J, leaving 3 bases unmatched. The CDR3 is 13 residues long. CDR3 DNA: TGTGCCAGCAGCTTAAGACAGGGTAATGGCTACACCTTC. Residues: CASSLRQGNGYTF.

This clone was recorded only once. This sequence joins TRBV7-2 and TRBJ1-5, with D perhaps TRBD1 (5 bases). This CDR3 contains 15 residues. Germline V lookup: CDR1 SGHTA, CDR2 FQGNSA. The V gene lost 5 bases and the J gene lost 4 bases, with 15 bases spanning the gap. The CDR3 here is CASSRGQAGNQPQHF. In nucleotides, the CDR3 is TGTGCCAGCAGCAGGGGTCAGGCGGGAAATCAGCCCCAGCATTTT.

With regard to this clone: The sample carries other DNA sequences with the same CDR3. The J gene is TRBJ1-1, the V gene TRBV11-2; no reliable D call. The CDR3 is made up of 13 amino acids. Germline CDR1 reads SGHAT; CDR2 reads FQNNGV. V was trimmed by 1 base and J by 0 bases, leaving 3 bases between them. CDR3 amino acids: CASSLGLNTEAFF. In DNA form, the CDR3 reads TGTGCCAGCAGCTTAGGGCTGAACACTGAAGCTTTCTTT. Complete variable domain (other parts from reference TRBV11-2 and TRBJ1-1): EAGVAQSPRYKIIEKRQSVAFWCNPISGHATLYWYQQILGQGPKLLIQFQNNGVVDDSQLPKDRFSAERLKGVDSTLKIQPAKLEDSAVYLCASSLGLNTEAFFGQGTRLTVV.

This clone has a single count. The chain links TRBV6-6 to TRBJ2-3; perhaps TRBD2 as D (6 bases). From germline, CDR1 is MNHNY and CDR2 SVGAGI (reference sequence). The V end lost 7 bases, the J end lost 2 bases, and 13 bases lay between the germline ends. The CDR3 is 14 residues long. DNA of the CDR3: TGTGCCAGCACCGGGGACTCCCTCACAGATACGCAGTATTTT. Protein: CASTGDSLTDTQYF.

This chain joins TRBV19 and TRBJ2-2, with D perhaps matching TRBD2 (6 bases). Trimming stripped 7 bases from V and 8 bases from J, with 14 bases between. Looked up from germline, CDR1 is LNHDA and CDR2 is SQIVND (reference sequence). The CDR3 has 13 residues. The CDR3 loop is CASTPGVGGELFF. Here the CDR3 DNA reads TGTGCCAGTACCCCGGGGGTAGGAGGGGAGCTGTTTTTT.

This clone was detected only a few times. The chain has TRBV7-2 and TRBJ1-6; possibly TRBD1 for D (6 bases). The CDR3 covers 14 residues. V was trimmed by 4 bases and J by 10 bases, leaving 14 bases between them. The germline V gene has CDR1 SGHTA and CDR2 FQGNSA. The chain's CDR3 is CASSYRGADSPLHF. The DNA of the CDR3 is TGTGCCAGCAGCTATCGGGGGGCTGACTCACCCCTCCACTTT.

The chain links TRBV4-1 to TRBJ2-2; D may be TRBD1 (6 bases). The CDR3 extends over 16 amino acids. The germline V gene encodes CDR1 MGHRA and CDR2 YSYEKL. V lost 4 bases, J lost 4 bases, and 16 bases lay in between. The CDR3 loop reads CASSPLGGGSTGELFF. CDR3 in DNA: TGCGCCAGCAGCCCCCTGGGTGGGGGCAGCACCGGGGAGCTGTTTTTT.

The chain has TRBV29-1 and TRBJ1-1, with TRBD1 matching 7 bases. V shed 7 bases and J 1 base; nucleotides not matched to a gene: 6. The length of the CDR3 is 13 residues. Germline CDR1 reads SQVTM; CDR2 reads ANQGSEA. CDR3 amino acids: CSARTGTNTEAFF. The CDR3 DNA reads as TGCAGCGCTCGGACAGGCACGAACACTGAAGCTTTCTTT.

V gene TRBV5-4 combines with J gene TRBJ2-5; 7 positions match TRBD2. Germline assignment: CDR1 SGHNT and CDR2 YYREEE (reference sequence). The CDR3 runs 11 residues. Germline trimming cut 6 bases from V and 5 bases from J; bases unmatched to any gene: 1. CDR3 amino acids: CASTGGETQYF. In nucleotides, the CDR3 is TGTGCCAGCACCGGGGGGGAGACCCAGTACTTC.

V is TRBV5-1 and J is TRBJ1-2; a weak D match, TRBD1 (6 bases). The CDR3 is 13 residues long. Germline-derived CDR1 and CDR2 are SGHRS and YFSETQ. Between the trimmed V and J ends, which lost 0 bases and 3 bases, there was a span of 6 bases. The CDR3 nucleotides are TGCGCCAGCAGCTTGGGGACAGACTATGGCTACACCTTC. Translation gives CASSLGTDYGYTF.

The rearrangement uses TRBV11-2 and TRBJ1-1; TRBD1 matches 11 bases. CDR3 length: 15 residues. In germline, CDR1 is SGHAT, CDR2 FQNNGV. V was clipped by 4 bases and J by 1 base; unmatched bases: 2. DNA of the CDR3: TGTGCCAGCAGCTACGGGACAGGGGGGAACACTGAAGCTTTCTTT. Amino acid sequence: CASSYGTGGNTEAFF.

V is TRBV2 and J is TRBJ2-7; D perhaps matches TRBD2 (5 bases). There are 13 residues in the CDR3. Trimming stripped 4 bases from V and 4 bases from J, with 11 bases between. From germline, CDR1 is SNHLY and CDR2 FYNNEI. CDR3 DNA sequence: TGTGCCAGCAGTGTTACTAGTGATTACGAGCAGTACTTC. It is translated as CASSVTSDYEQYF.

This chain links TRBV7-9 with TRBJ2-5, with 13 bases matching TRBD2. CDR1 and CDR2 from the germline V gene are SEHNR and FQNEAQ (reference sequence). The junction had 4 bases not matched to a gene; V was cut back by 5 bases and J by 4 bases. CDR3 length: 15 amino acids. CDR3 bases: TGTGCCAGCAGCGCTTGGACTAGCGGGGGAGAGACCCAGTACTTC. Translating gives CASSAWTSGGETQYF.